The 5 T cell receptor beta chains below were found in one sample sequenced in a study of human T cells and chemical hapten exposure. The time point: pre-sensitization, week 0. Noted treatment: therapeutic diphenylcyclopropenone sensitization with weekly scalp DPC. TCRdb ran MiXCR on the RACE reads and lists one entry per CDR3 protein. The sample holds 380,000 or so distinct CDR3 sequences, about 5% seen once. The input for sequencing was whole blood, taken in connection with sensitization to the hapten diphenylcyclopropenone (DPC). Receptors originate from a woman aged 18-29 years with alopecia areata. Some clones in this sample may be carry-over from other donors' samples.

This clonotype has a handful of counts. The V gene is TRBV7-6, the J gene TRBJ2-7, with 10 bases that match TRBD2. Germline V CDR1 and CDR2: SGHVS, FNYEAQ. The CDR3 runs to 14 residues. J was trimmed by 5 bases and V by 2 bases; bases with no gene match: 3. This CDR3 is CASSLRLAGDEQYF. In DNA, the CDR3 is TGTGCCAGCAGCTTAAGACTAGCGGGTGACGAGCAGTACTTC. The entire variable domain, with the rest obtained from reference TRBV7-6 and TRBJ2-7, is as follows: GAGVSQSPRYKVTKRGQDVALRCDPISGHVSLYWYRQALGQGPEFLTYFNYEAQQDKSGLPNDRFSAERPEGSISTLTIQRTEQRDSAMYRCASSLRLAGDEQYFGPGTRLTVT.

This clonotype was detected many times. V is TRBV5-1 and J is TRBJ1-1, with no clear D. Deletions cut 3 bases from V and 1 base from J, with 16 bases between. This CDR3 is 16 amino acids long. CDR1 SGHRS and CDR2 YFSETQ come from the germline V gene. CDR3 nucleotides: TGCGCCAGCAGCTCCGTTCTTGGGTTGGGGAACACTGAAGCTTTCTTT. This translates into CASSSVLGLGNTEAFF.

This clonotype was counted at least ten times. CDR3 amino acids: CASSLARGVSEKLFF. The CDR3 bases are TGTGCCAGCAGCTTAGCCCGAGGGGTCAGCGAAAAACTGTTTTTT. The chain carries TRBV7-2 and TRBJ1-4; TRBD1 might be the D (5 bases). Between the trimmed V and J ends, which lost 0 bases and 8 bases, there was a span of 13 bases. CDR1 and CDR2 (germline): SGHTA, FQGNSA. CDR3 length equals 15 residues. Supplemented by reference TRBV7-2 and TRBJ1-4, the full variable domain reads GAGVSQSPSNKVTEKGKDVELRCDPISGHTALYWYRQSLGQGLEFLIYFQGNSAPDKSGLPSDRFSAERTGGSVSTLTIQRTQQEDSAVYLCASSLARGVSEKLFFGSGTQLSVL.

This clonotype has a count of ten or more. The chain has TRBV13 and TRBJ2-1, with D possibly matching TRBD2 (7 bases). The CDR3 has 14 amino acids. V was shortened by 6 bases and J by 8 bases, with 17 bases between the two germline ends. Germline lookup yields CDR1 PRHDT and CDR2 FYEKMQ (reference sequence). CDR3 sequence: CASRRGQGKYEQFF. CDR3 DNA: TGTGCCAGCAGGCGGGGGCAGGGTAAATATGAGCAGTTCTTC. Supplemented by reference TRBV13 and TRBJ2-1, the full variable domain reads AAGVIQSPRHLIKEKRETATLKCYPIPRHDTVYWYQQGPGQDPQFLISFYEKMQSDKGSIPDRFSAQQFSDYHSELNMSSLELGDSALYFCASRRGQGKYEQFFGPGTRLTVL.

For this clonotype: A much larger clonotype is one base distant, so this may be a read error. The CDR3 region has the DNA TGTGCCAGAAGCCAAGAATCGGGACGGGTGAATGAAAAACTGTTTTTT. This sequence encodes CARSQESGRVNEKLFF. This sequence joins TRBV4-2 and TRBJ1-4; TRBD1 might be the D (5 bases). Germline values: CDR1 LGHNA, CDR2 YNFKEQ. The CDR3 is 16 amino acids.